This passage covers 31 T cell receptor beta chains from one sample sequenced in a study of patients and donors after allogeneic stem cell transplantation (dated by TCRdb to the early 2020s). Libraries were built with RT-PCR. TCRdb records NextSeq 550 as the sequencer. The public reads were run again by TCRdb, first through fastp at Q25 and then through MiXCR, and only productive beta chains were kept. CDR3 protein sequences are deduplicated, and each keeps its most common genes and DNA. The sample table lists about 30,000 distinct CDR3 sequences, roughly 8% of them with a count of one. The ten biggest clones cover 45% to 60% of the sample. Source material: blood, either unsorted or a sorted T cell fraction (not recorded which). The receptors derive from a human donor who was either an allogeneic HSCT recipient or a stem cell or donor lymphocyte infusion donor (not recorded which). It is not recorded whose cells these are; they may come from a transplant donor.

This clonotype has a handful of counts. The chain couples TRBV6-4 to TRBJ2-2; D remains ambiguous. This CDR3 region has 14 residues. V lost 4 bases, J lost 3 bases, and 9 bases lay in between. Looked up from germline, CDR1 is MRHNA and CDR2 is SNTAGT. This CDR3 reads CASSADQDTGELFF. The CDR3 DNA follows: TGTGCCAGCAGTGCGGATCAGGACACCGGGGAGCTGTTTTTT.

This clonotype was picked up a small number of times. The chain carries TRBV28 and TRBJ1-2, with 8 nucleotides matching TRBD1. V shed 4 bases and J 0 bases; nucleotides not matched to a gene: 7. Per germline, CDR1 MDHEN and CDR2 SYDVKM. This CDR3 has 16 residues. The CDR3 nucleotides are TGTGCCAGCAGTTCCCCGGGACAGGCAGCTAACTATGGCTACACCTTC. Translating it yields CASSSPGQAANYGYTF.

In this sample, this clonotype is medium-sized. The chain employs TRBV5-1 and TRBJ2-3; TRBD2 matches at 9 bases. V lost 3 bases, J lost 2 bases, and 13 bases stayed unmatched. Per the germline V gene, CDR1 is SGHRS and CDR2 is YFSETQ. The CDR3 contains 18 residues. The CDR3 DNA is TGCGCCAGCAGCTCCCCCACAACCAGCGGGGGGAACACAGATACGCAGTATTTT. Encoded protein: CASSSPTTSGGNTDTQYF. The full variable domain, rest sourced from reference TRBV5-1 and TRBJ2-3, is KAGVTQTPRYLIKTRGQQVTLSCSPISGHRSVSWYQQTPGQGLQFLFEYFSETQRNKGNFPGRFSGRQFSNSRSEMNVSTLELGDSALYLCASSSPTTSGGNTDTQYFGPGTRLTVL.

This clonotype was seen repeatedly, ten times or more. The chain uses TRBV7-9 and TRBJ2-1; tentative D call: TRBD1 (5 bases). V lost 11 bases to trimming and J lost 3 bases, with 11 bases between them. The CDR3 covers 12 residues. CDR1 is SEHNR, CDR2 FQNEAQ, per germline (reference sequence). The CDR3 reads CASRVFYNEQFF. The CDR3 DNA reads TGTGCCTCCAGGGTTTTCTACAATGAGCAGTTCTTC.

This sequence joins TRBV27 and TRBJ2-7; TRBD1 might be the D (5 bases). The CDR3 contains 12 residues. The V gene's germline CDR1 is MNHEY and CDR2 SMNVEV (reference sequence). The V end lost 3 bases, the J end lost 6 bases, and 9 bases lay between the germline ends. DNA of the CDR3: TGTGCCAGCAGTTTGCGACAGAGCGAGCAGTACTTC. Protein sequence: CASSLRQSEQYF.

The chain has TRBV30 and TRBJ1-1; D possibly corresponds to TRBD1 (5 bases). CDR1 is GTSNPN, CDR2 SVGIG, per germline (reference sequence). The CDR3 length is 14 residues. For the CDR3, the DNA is TGTGTCTCACGTCGAGAGGGGATGGGGACTGAAGCTTTCTTT. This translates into CVSRREGMGTEAFF.

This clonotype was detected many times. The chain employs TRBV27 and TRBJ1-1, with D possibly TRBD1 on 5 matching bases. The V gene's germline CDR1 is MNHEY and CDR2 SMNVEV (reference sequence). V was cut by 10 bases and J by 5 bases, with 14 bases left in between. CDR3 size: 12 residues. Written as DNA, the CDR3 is TGTGCCATAACCTTCGGGGGTACTGAAGCTTTCTTT. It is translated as CAITFGGTEAFF.

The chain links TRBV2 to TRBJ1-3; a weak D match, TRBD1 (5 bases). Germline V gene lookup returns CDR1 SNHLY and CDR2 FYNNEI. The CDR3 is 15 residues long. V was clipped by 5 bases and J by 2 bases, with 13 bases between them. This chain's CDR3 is CASSLIQATGNTIYF. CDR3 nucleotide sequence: TGTGCCAGCAGTTTAATACAGGCGACTGGAAACACCATATATTTT.

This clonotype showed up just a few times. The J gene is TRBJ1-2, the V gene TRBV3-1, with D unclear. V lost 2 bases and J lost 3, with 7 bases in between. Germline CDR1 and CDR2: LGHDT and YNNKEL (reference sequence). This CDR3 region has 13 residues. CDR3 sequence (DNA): TGTGCCAGCAGCCAATCCCCTGACTATGGCTACACCTTC. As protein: CASSQSPDYGYTF.

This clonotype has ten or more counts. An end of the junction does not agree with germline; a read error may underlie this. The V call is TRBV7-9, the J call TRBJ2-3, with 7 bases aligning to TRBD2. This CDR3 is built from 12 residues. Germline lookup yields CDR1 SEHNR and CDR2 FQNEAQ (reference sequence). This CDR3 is CASSRGGVTSRF. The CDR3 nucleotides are TGTGCCAGCAGCCGGGGTGGAGTGACTAGCCGTTTT.

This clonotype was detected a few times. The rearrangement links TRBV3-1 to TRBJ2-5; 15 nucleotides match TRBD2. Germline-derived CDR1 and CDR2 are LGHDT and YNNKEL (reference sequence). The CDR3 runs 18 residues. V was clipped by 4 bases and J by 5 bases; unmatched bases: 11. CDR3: CASSPGLAGGRLLETQYF. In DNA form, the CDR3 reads TGTGCCAGCAGCCCAGGACTAGCGGGGGGGCGTCTACTGGAGACCCAGTACTTC.

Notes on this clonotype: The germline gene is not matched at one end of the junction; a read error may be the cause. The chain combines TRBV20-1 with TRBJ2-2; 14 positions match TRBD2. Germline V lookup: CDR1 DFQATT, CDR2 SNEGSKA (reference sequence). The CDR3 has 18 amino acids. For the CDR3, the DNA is TGCAGTGCCGCGGCGGGACTAGCGGGAGAGAGAAACACCAGGGAGCTGTTTTTT. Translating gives CSAAAGLAGERNTRELFF.

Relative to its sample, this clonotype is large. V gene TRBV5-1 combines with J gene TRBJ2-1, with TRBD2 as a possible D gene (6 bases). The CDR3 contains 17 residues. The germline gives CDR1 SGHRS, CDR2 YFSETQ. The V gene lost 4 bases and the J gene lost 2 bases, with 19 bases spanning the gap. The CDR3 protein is CASSLGGTGLAYNEQFF. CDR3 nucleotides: TGCGCCAGCAGCCTGGGCGGCACGGGACTCGCCTACAATGAGCAGTTCTTC.

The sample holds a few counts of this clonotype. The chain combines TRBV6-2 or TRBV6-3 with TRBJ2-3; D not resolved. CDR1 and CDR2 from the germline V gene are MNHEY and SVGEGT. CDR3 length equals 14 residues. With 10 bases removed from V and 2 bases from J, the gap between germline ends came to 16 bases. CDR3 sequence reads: CATHGRSFTDTQYF. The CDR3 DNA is TGTGCCACACACGGGCGGAGTTTCACAGATACGCAGTATTTT.

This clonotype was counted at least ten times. DNA for the CDR3: TGCGCCAGCAGTCTCCGGACTAGCGGGGCTAATGAGCAGTTCTTC. Residues: CASSLRTSGANEQFF. The gene calls are TRBV10-1 and TRBJ2-1, with 12 bases identical to TRBD2. Germline CDR1 WNHNN, CDR2 SYGVQD (reference sequence). The junction had 6 bases not matched to a gene; V was cut back by 5 bases and J by 7 bases. CDR3 length equals 15 residues.

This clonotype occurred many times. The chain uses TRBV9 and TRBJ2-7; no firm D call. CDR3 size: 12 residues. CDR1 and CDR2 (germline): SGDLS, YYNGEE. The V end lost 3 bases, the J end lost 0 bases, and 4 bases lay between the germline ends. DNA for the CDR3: TGTGCCAGCAGCGACAGCTCCTACGAGCAGTACTTC. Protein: CASSDSSYEQYF.

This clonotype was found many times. The CDR3 loop reads CASSLGRGQAEAFF. DNA of the CDR3: TGTGCCAGCAGCTTAGGGCGGGGGCAAGCTGAAGCTTTCTTT. This sequence joins TRBV11-1 and TRBJ1-1, with a possible D match to TRBD1 (6 bases). This CDR3 has 14 amino acids. V was trimmed by 1 base and J by 6 bases, leaving 12 bases between them. Germline loops: CDR1 SGHAT, CDR2 FQDESV (reference sequence).

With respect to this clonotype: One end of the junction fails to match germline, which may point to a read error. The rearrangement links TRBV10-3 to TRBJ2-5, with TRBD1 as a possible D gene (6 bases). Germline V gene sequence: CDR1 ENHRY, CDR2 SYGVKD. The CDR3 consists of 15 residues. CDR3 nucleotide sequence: TGTGCCATCAGTAAACAGGGTTTGGGGCAGGAGACCCAGCACTTC. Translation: CAISKQGLGQETQHF.

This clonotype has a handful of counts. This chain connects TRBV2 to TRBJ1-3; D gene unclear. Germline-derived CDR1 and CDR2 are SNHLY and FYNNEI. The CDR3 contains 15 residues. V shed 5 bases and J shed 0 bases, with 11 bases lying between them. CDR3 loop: CASSFQPASGNTIYF. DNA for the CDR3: TGTGCCAGCAGTTTTCAGCCTGCCTCTGGAAACACCATATATTTT. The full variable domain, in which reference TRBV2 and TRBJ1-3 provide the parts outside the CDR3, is EPEVTQTPSHQVTQMGQEVILRCVPISNHLYFYWYRQILGQKVEFLVSFYNNEISEKSEIFDDQFSVERPDGSNFTLKIRSTKLEDSAMYFCASSFQPASGNTIYFGEGSWLTVV.

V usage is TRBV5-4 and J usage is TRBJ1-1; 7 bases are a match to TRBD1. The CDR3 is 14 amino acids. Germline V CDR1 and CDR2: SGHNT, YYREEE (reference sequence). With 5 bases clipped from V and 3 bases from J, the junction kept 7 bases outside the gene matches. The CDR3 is CASRPQGTHTEAFF. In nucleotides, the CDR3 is TGTGCCAGCAGACCACAGGGGACCCACACTGAAGCTTTCTTT.

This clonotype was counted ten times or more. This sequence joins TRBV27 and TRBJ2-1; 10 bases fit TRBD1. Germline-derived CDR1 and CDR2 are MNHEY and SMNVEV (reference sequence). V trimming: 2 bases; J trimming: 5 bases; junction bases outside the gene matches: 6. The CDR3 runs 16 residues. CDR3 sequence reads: CASSLSDRGRNNEQFF. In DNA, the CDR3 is TGTGCCAGCAGTTTAAGCGACAGGGGGCGGAACAATGAGCAGTTCTTC.

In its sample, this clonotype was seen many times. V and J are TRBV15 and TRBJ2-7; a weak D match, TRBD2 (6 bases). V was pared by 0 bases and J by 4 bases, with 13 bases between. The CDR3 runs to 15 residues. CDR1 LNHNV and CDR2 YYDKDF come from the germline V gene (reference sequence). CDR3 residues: CATSRDLGGWYEQYF. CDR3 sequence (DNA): TGTGCCACCAGCAGAGATCTCGGGGGTTGGTACGAGCAGTACTTC.

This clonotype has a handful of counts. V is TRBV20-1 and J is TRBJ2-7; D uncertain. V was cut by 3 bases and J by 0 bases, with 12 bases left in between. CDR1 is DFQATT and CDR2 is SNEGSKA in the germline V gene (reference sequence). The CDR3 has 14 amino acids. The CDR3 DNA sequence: TGCAGTGCTAGTGTCCTACAGAACTCCTACGAGCAGTACTTC. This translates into CSASVLQNSYEQYF.

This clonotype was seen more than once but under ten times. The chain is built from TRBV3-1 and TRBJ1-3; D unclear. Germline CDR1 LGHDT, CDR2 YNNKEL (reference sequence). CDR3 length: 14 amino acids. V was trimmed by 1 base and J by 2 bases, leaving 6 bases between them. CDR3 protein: CASSQGDAGNTIYF. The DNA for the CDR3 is TGTGCCAGCAGCCAAGGGGATGCTGGAAACACCATATATTTT.

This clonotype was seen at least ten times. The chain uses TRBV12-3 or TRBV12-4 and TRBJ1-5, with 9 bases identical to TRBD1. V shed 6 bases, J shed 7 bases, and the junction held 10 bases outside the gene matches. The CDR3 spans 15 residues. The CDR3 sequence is CASRENRGHGQPQHF. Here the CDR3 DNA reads TGTGCCAGCAGGGAGAACAGGGGGCATGGACAGCCCCAGCATTTT.

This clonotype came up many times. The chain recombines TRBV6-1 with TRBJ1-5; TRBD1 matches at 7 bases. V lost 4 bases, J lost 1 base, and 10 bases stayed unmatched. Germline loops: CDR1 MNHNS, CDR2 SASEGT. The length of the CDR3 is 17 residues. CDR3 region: CASSGRSGTVSNQPQHF. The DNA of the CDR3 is TGTGCCAGCAGTGGACGCTCCGGGACAGTCAGCAATCAGCCCCAGCATTTT.

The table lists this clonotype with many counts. The CDR3: CASSLGTSGNLRLNEQFF. As DNA, the CDR3 is TGTGCCAGCAGCTTAGGGACTAGCGGGAACCTCAGACTTAATGAGCAGTTCTTC. The chain is built from TRBV11-2 and TRBJ2-1; 12 nucleotides agree with TRBD2. V shed 1 base and J 7 bases; nucleotides not matched to a gene: 11. This CDR3 spans 18 amino acids. Germline assignment: CDR1 SGHAT and CDR2 FQNNGV.

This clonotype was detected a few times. CDR3 nucleotide sequence: TGTGCCAGCAGCTCCCGGACTAGCGGGAGGAATGAGCAGTTCTTC. Amino acid sequence: CASSSRTSGRNEQFF. The genes are TRBV9 and TRBJ2-1; TRBD2 aligns across 14 bases. Trimming removed 4 bases from V and 7 bases from J; junction bases left unmatched: 4. The germline CDR1 and CDR2 sequences are SGDLS and YYNGEE. This CDR3 has 15 amino acids.

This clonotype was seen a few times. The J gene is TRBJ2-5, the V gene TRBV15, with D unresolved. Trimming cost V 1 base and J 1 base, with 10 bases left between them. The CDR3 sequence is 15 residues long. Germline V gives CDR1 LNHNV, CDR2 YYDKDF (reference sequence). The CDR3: CATSRVRHSQETQYF. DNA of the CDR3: TGTGCCACCAGCAGAGTCCGGCACAGCCAAGAGACCCAGTACTTC.

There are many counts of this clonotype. The CDR3 loop is CASSIGQLQEAFF. The CDR3 DNA sequence: TGCGCCAGCAGCATCGGACAGCTTCAAGAAGCTTTCTTT. This chain joins TRBV5-1 and TRBJ1-1, with D possibly TRBD1 on 6 matching bases. The CDR3 has 13 amino acids. Germline V CDR1 and CDR2: SGHRS, YFSETQ. V lost 4 bases and J 8 bases, leaving 15 bases between the germline ends.

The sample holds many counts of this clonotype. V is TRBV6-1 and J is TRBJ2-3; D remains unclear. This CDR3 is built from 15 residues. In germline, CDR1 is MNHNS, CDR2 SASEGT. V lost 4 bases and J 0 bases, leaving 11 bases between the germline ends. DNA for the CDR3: TGTGCCAGCAGTGGAAAGGGAACCAGCACAGATACGCAGTATTTT. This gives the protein CASSGKGTSTDTQYF.